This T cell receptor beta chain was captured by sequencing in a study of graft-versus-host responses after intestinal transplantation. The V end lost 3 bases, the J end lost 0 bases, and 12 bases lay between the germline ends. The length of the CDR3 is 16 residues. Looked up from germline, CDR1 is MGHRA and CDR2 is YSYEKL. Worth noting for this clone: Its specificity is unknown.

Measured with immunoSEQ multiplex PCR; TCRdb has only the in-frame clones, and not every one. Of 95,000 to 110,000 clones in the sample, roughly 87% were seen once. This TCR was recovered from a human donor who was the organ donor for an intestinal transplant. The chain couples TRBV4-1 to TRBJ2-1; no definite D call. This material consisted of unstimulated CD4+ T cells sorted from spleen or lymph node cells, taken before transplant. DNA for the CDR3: TGCGCCAGCAGCCACCAGCTCTTAAGCTCCTACAATGAGCAGTTCTTC. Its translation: CASSHQLLSSYNEQFF.